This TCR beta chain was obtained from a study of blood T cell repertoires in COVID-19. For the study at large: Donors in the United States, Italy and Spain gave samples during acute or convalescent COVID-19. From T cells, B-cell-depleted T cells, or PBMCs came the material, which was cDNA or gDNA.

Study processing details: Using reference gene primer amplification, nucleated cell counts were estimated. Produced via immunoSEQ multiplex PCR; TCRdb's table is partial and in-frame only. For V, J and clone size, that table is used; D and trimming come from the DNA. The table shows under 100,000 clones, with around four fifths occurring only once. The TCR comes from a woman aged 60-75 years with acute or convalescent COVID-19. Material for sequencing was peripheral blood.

The CDR3: CASSGRDTYNSPLHF. CDR3 bases: TGTGCCAGCAGCGGTCGGGACACTTATAATTCACCCCTCCACTTT. This chain uses TRBV9 with TRBJ1-6, with a weak D call TRBD1 (6 bases). V was pared by 3 bases and J by 4 bases, with 11 bases between. Per the germline V gene, CDR1 is SGDLS and CDR2 is YYNGEE. CDR3 length equals 15 residues.